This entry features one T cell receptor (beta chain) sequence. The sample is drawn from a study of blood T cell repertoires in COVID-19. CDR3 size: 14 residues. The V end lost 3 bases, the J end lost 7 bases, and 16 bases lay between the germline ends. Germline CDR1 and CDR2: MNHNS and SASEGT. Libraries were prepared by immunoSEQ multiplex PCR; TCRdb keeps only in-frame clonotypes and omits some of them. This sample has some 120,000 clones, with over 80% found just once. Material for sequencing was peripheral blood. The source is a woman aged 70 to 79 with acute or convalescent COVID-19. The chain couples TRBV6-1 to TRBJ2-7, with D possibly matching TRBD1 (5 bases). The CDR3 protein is CASSEARDAGEQYF. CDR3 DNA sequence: TGTGCCAGCAGTGAGGCCAGGGATGCTGGTGAGCAGTACTTC.